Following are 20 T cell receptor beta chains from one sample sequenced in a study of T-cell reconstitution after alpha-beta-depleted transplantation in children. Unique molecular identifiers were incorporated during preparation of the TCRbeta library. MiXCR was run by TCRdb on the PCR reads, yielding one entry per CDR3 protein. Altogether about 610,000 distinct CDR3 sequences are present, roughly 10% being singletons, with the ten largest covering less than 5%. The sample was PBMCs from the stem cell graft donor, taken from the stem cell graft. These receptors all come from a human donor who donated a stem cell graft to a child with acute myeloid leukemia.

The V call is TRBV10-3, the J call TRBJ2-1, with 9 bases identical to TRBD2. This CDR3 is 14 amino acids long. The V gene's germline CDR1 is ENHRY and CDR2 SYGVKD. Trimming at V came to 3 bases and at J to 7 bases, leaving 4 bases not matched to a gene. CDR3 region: CAISDLAGLNEQFF. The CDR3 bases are TGTGCCATCAGTGACCTAGCGGGACTAAATGAGCAGTTCTTC.

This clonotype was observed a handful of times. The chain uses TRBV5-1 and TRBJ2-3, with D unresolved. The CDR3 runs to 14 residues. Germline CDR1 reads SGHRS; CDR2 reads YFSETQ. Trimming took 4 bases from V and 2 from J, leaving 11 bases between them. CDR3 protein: CASSEASDTDTQYF. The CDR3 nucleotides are TGCGCCAGCAGCGAGGCGAGCGACACAGATACGCAGTATTTT.

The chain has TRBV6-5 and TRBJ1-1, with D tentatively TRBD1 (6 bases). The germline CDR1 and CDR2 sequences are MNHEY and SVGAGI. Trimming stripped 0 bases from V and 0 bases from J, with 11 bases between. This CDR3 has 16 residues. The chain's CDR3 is CASSYSGARMNTEAFF. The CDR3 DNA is TGTGCCAGCAGTTACTCGGGGGCGAGGATGAACACTGAAGCTTTCTTT.

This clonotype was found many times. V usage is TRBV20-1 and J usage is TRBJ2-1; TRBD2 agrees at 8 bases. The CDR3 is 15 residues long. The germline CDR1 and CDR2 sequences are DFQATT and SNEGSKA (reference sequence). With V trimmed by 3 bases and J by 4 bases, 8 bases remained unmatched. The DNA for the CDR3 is TGCAGTGCTAGGTTAGCGGGGCGCCAGTACAATGAGCAGTTCTTC. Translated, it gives CSARLAGRQYNEQFF.

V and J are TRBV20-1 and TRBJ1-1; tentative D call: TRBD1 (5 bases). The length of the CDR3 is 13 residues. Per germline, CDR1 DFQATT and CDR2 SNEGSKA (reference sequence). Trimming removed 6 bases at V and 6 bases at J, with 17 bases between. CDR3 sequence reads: CSAPPGGAPEAFF. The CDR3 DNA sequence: TGCAGTGCCCCCCCCGGCGGGGCCCCTGAAGCTTTCTTT.

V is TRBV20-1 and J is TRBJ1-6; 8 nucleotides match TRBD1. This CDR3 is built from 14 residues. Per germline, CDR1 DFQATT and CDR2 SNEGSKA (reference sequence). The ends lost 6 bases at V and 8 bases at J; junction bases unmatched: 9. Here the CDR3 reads CSALDREVDSPLHF. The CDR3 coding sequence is TGCAGTGCGCTGGACAGGGAGGTAGATTCACCCCTCCACTTT.

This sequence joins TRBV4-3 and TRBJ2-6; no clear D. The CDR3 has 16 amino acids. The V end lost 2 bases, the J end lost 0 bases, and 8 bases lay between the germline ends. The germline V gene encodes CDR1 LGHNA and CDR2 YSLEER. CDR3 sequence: CASSQSSHSGANVLTF. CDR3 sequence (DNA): TGCGCCAGCAGCCAATCCTCGCACTCTGGGGCCAACGTCCTGACTTTC.

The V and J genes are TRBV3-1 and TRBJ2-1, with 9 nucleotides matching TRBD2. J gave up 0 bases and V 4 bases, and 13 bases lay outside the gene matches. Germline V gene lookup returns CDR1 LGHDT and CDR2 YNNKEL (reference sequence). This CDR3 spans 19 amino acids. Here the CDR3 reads CASSPRGGRAGGSYNEQFF. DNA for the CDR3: TGTGCCAGCAGCCCTCGTGGCGGGAGAGCGGGAGGCTCCTACAATGAGCAGTTCTTC.

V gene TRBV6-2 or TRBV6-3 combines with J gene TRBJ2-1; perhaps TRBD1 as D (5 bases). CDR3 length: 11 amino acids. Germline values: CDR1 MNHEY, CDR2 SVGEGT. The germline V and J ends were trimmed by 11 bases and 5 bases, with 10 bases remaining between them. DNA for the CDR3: TGTGCCGCCCAGGGAAACAATGAGCAGTTCTTC. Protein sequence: CAAQGNNEQFF.

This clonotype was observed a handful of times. CDR3 bases: TGCAGCGGATACAGGGGGGACACTGAAGCTTTCTTT. It translates to CSGYRGDTEAFF. The J gene is TRBJ1-1, the V gene TRBV29-1; TRBD1 agrees at 8 bases. Germline V gene sequence: CDR1 SQVTM, CDR2 ANQGSEA. The V and J ends lost 7 bases and 3 bases, in that order; junction bases with no gene match: 4. This CDR3 is 12 amino acids long.

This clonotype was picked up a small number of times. This chain's CDR3 is CSASNAGGTYEQYF. The CDR3 DNA follows: TGCAGTGCTAGTAATGCGGGAGGAACCTACGAGCAGTACTTC. V usage is TRBV20-1 and J usage is TRBJ2-7; the match to TRBD2 covers 8 bases. V was clipped by 3 bases and J by 2 bases; unmatched bases: 6. In germline, CDR1 is DFQATT, CDR2 SNEGSKA (reference sequence). The length of the CDR3 is 14 residues.

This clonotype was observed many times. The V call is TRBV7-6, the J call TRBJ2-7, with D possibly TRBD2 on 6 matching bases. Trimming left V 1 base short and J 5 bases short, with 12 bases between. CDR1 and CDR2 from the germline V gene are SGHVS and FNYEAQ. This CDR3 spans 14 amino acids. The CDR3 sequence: CASSLEGGGHEQYF. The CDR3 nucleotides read TGTGCCAGCAGCTTAGAGGGAGGAGGGCACGAGCAGTACTTC.

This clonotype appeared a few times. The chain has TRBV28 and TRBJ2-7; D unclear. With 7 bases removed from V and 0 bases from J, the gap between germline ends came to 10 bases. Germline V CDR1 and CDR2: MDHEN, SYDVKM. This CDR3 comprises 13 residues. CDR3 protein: CASKAVPSYEQYF. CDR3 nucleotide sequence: TGTGCCAGCAAGGCAGTCCCCTCCTACGAGCAGTACTTC.

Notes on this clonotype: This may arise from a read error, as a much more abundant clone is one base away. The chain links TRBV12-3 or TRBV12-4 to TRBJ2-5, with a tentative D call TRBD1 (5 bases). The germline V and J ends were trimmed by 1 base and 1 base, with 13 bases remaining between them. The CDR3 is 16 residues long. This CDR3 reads CASSLVVLQGQETQYF. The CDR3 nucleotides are TGTGCCAGCAGTTTAGTGGTGCTTCAGGGCCAAGAGACCCAGTACTTC.

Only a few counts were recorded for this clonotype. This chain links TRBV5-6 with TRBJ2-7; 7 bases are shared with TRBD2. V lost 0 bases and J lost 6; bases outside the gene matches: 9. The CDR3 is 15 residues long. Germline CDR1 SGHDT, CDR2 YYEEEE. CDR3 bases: TGTGCCAGCAGCTTGGGTCCGAGGGAGGGCGGCGAGCAGTACTTC. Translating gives CASSLGPREGGEQYF.

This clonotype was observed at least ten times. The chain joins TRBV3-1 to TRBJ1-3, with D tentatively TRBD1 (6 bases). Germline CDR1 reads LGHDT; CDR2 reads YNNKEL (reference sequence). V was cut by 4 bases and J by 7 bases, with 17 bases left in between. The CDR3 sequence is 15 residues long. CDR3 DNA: TGTGCCAGCAGCCTCCTACTCACAGGGACGAACACCATATATTTT. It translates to CASSLLLTGTNTIYF.

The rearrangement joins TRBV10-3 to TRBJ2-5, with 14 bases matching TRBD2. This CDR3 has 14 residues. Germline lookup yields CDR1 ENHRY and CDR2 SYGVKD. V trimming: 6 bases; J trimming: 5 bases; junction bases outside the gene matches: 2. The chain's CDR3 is CAIRGTSGSETQYF. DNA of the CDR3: TGTGCCATCAGAGGGACTAGCGGGAGTGAGACCCAGTACTTC.

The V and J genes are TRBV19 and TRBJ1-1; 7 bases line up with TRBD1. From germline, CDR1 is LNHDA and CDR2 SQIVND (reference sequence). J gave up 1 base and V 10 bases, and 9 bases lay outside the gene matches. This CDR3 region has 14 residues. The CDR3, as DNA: TGTGCCAATATCACCGGGACAGAGAACACTGAAGCTTTCTTT. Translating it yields CANITGTENTEAFF.

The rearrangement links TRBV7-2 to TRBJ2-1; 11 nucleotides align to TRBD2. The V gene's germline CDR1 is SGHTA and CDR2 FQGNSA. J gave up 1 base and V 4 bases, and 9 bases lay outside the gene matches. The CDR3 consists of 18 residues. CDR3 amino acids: CASSSPGLAVLSYNEQFF. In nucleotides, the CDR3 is TGTGCCAGCAGCTCTCCGGGACTAGCGGTCCTTTCCTACAATGAGCAGTTCTTC.

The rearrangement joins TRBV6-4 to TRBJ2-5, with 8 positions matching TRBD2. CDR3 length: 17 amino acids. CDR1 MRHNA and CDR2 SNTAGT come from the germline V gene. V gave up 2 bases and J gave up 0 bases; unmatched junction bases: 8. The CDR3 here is CASSDPPSGRNQETQYF. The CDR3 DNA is TGTGCCAGCAGTGACCCCCCAAGCGGGAGAAACCAAGAGACCCAGTACTTC.